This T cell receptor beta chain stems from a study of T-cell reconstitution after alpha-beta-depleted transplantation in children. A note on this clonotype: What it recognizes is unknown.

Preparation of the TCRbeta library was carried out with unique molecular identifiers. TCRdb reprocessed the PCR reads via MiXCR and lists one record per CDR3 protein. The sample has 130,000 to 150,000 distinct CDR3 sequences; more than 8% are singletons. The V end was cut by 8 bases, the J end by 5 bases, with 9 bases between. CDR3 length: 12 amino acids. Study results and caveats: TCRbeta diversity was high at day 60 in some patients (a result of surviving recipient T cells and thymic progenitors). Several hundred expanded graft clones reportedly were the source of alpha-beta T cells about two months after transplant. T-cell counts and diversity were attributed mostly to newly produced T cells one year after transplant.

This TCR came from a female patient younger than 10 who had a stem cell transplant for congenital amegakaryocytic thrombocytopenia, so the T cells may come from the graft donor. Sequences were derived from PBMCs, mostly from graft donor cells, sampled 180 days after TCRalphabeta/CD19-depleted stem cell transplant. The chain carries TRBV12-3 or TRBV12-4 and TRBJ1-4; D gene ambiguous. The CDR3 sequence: CASHDGNEKLFF. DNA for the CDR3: TGTGCCAGCCACGATGGGAATGAAAAACTGTTTTTT.